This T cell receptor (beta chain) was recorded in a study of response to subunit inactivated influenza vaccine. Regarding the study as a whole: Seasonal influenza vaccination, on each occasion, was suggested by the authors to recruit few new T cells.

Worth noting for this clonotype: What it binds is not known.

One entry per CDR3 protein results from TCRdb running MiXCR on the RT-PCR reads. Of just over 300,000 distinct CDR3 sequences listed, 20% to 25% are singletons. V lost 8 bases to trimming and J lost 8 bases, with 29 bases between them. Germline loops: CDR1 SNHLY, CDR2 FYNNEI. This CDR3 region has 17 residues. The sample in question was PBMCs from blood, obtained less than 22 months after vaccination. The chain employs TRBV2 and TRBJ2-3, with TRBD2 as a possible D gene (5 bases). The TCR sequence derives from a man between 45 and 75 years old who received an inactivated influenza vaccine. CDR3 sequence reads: CASQLTPLAGEGGTQYF. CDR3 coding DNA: TGTGCCAGCCAACTCACCCCTCTTGCTGGGGAAGGAGGTACGCAGTATTTT.